Listed below are T cell receptor beta chains from one sample, sequenced in a study of control samples from healthy donors and cancer patients. Only in-frame clones appear in the TCRdb table, and some are missing; sequencing was by immunoSEQ multiplex PCR. The profile shows approximately 89,000 clones, around 85% of them singletons. The specimen sequenced was blood. The receptors shown here come from a woman in her thirties or forties in good health. The CDR3 runs from the conserved cysteine through the conserved F or W. The D gene is left open where the match is weak. Where a row states a size, it is once, few, many or the class of an expanded clone; other rows omit it.

>TRBJ1-3|.|TRBV7-9|.
CASSLISSGIFGNTIYF
TGTGCCAGCAGCTTAATATCGTCAGGGATATTCGGAAACACCATATATTTT
>TRBJ1-1|.|TRBV6-2/TRBV6-3|.
CASSRGTENTEAFF
TGTGCCAGCAGTAGAGGGACTGAGAACACTGAAGCTTTCTTT
>TRBJ1-1|TRBD1|TRBV6-2/TRBV6-3|.
CASSWDRANTEAFF
TGTGCCAGCAGTTGGGACAGGGCGAACACTGAAGCTTTCTTT
>TRBJ1-2|.|TRBV2|.
CASSESGTSYYGYTF
TGTGCCAGCAGTGAGTCAGGGACGTCGTACTATGGCTACACCTTC
>TRBJ1-1|TRBD1|TRBV11-1|.
CASSWDRVDTEAFF
TGTGCCAGCAGCTGGGACAGGGTGGACACTGAAGCTTTCTTT
>TRBJ1-1|.|TRBV21-1|few
CASSTTGGTEAFF
TGTGCCAGCAGCACGACAGGGGGCACTGAAGCTTTCTTT
>TRBJ2-7|.|TRBV15|few
CATSRGGGEQYF
TGTGCCACCAGCAGAGGGGGAGGAGAGCAGTACTTC
>TRBJ1-5|.|TRBV5-1|.
CASSLGDPHQPQHF
TGCGCCAGCAGCTTGGGGGACCCTCATCAGCCCCAGCATTTT
>TRBJ1-5|.|TRBV18|few
CASSPTSTNQPQHF
TGTGCCAGCTCACCAACCAGCACCAATCAGCCCCAGCATTTT
>TRBJ2-6|.|TRBV25-1|.
CASSQSANVLTF
TGTGCCAGCAGTCAGTCCGCCAACGTCCTGACTTTC
>TRBJ1-5|.|TRBV7-2|.
CASSSQQGLQPQHF
TGTGCCAGCAGCTCACAACAGGGACTTCAGCCCCAGCATTTT
>TRBJ2-4|.|TRBV4-1|.
CASSPLDPPIQYF
TGCGCCAGCAGCCCTCTCGATCCCCCCATTCAGTACTTC
>TRBJ2-2|.|TRBV27|.
CASSLSGGRNTGELFF
TGTGCCAGCAGTTTATCTGGTGGACGGAACACCGGGGAGCTGTTTTTT
>TRBJ2-1|.|TRBV5-1|.
CASSLGPGVRGGVSYNEQFF
TGCGCCAGCAGCTTGGGTCCGGGGGTCAGGGGCGGGGTCTCCTACAATGAGCAGTTCTTC
>TRBJ2-5|TRBD2|TRBV30|few
CAWEGGARGGTQYF
TGTGCCTGGGAAGGAGGGGCCCGGGGGGGGACCCAGTACTTC
>TRBJ1-2|.|TRBV7-2|few
CASSPDRLSYTF
TGTGCCAGCAGCCCAGACAGGCTTAGCTACACCTTC
>TRBJ1-3|.|TRBV6-2/TRBV6-3|.
CASSSWTNSGNTIYF
TGTGCCAGCAGTTCCTGGACCAACTCTGGAAACACCATATATTTT
>TRBJ1-6|.|TRBV4-3|.
CASSRSTEMDSPLHF
TGCGCCAGCAGCCGATCGACAGAGATGGATTCACCCCTCCACTTT
>TRBJ2-7|TRBD2|TRBV19|.
CASSMGGAGTFSYEQYF
TGTGCCAGTAGTATGGGAGGGGCAGGGACTTTTTCCTACGAGCAGTACTTC
>TRBJ2-1|.|TRBV15|.
CATGDAYNEQFF
TGTGCCACCGGCGACGCCTACAATGAGCAGTTCTTC
>TRBJ1-1|TRBD1|TRBV19|few
CASSRYGQGETEAFF
TGTGCCAGTAGTCGTTATGGACAGGGGGAGACTGAAGCTTTCTTT
>TRBJ1-5|.|TRBV19|.
CASIGQSNQPQHF
TGTGCCAGTATTGGACAGTCCAATCAGCCCCAGCATTTT
>TRBJ2-7|TRBD1|TRBV5-1|.
CASRPTGGDAYEQYF
TGCGCCAGCAGACCGACAGGGGGCGACGCCTACGAGCAGTACTTC
>TRBJ2-5|TRBD2|TRBV2|.
CASRERGALAQYF
TGTGCCAGCCGCGAGCGGGGGGCGCTTGCCCAGTACTTC
>TRBJ1-1|TRBD1|TRBV5-1|.
CASSLLSGGPEAFF
TGCGCCAGCAGCTTGCTCTCAGGGGGCCCTGAAGCTTTCTTT
>TRBJ1-5|.|TRBV19|.
CATAPWGSNQPQHF
TGTGCCACCGCGCCATGGGGCAGCAATCAGCCCCAGCATTTT
>TRBJ1-2|.|TRBV13|once
CASSNQTANNYGYTF
TGTGCCAGCAGCAACCAGACAGCTAATAACTATGGCTACACCTTC
>TRBJ2-3|.|TRBV18|.
CASSESAGATDTQYF
TGTGCCAGCTCAGAAAGCGCAGGAGCCACAGATACGCAGTATTTT
>TRBJ2-3|.|TRBV4-3|few
CASSPDYVRAVETDTQYF
TGCGCCAGCAGCCCTGACTATGTTCGGGCCGTGGAGACAGATACGCAGTATTTT
>TRBJ2-1|TRBD1|TRBV2|.
CASSAQGSSYNEQFF
TGTGCCAGCAGCGCACAGGGGAGCTCCTACAATGAGCAGTTCTTC
>TRBJ1-3|.|TRBV5-6|.
CASSLSLFSGNTIYF
TGTGCCAGCAGCTTGTCTCTATTCTCTGGAAACACCATATATTTT
>TRBJ1-2|.|TRBV3-1/TRBV3-2|.
CASSQERTSHAF
TGTGCCAGCAGCCAAGAAAGAACCTCCCACGCCTTC
>TRBJ1-2|TRBD1|TRBV6-2/TRBV6-3|.
CASSYPTGNYGYTF
TGTGCCAGCAGTTACCCGACAGGGAATTATGGCTACACCTTC
>TRBJ2-1|TRBD2|TRBV4-1|.
CASRLRTSGGDNEQFF
TGCGCCAGCAGGCTACGGACTAGCGGGGGGGACAATGAGCAGTTCTTC
>TRBJ1-3|.|TRBV6-2/TRBV6-3|.
CASSNPPGGGITGNTIYF
TGTGCCAGCAGTAACCCCCCGGGAGGCGGAATAACTGGAAACACCATATATTTT
>TRBJ1-1|.|TRBV7-3|.
CASSLTGNTEAFF
TGTGCCAGCAGCTTGACAGGAAACACTGAAGCTTTCTTT
>TRBJ1-2|TRBD1|TRBV24-1|.
CATSETGGPNYGYTF
TGTGCCACCAGTGAAACAGGGGGCCCTAACTATGGCTACACCTTC
>TRBJ1-6|.|TRBV2|.
CASSVQGRLDSPLHF
TGTGCCAGCAGTGTACAGGGTCGTTTGGATTCACCCCTCCACTTT
>TRBJ1-1|.|TRBV9|.
CASSADAEMNTEAFF
TGTGCCAGCAGCGCGGACGCAGAAATGAACACTGAAGCTTTCTTT
>TRBJ2-3|.|TRBV5-1|.
CASSTGTPTDTQYF
TGCGCCAGCAGCACCGGGACCCCCACAGATACGCAGTATTTT
>TRBJ2-2|TRBD2|TRBV7-2|.
CASSPTSGGVPANTGELFF
TGTGCCAGCAGCCCGACTAGCGGGGGGGTCCCCGCGAACACCGGGGAGCTGTTTTTT
>TRBJ1-1|TRBD1|TRBV5-5|.
CASSPGQVNTEAFF
TGTGCCAGCAGCCCGGGACAGGTGAACACTGAAGCTTTCTTT
>TRBJ2-1|TRBD2|TRBV5-1|.
CASRQSGGAQGHNEQFF
TGCGCCAGCAGACAAAGCGGGGGGGCCCAAGGGCACAATGAGCAGTTCTTC
>TRBJ2-3|.|TRBV12-3/TRBV12-4|.
CASGTMTKGTQYF
TGTGCCAGCGGAACGATGACTAAGGGTACGCAGTATTTT
>TRBJ2-1|TRBD1|TRBV7-2|few
CASSLVRGGRDNEQFF
TGTGCCAGCAGCTTAGTTAGAGGGGGCCGAGACAATGAGCAGTTCTTC